This T cell receptor beta chain is drawn from a study of blood T cell repertoires in COVID-19. About the study: Sources were T cells, B-cell-depleted T cells, or PBMCs; the material itself was cDNA or gDNA.

The V end lost 3 bases, the J end lost 7 bases, and 9 bases lay between the germline ends. The CDR3 is 12 residues long. TCRdb's copy holds only in-frame clones and misses some; the assay was immunoSEQ multiplex PCR. The sample includes hundreds of thousands of clones, about 88% of them seen just once. The chain combines TRBV23-1 with TRBJ1-2; no firm D call. TRBV23-1 is known as an ORF, though its function is uncertain. Sequenced material: PBMCs or T cells enriched from blood (not recorded which). This TCR derives from a woman in her 50s who had recovered from COVID-19. The CDR3 reads CASSQWGAGYTF. CDR3 sequence (DNA): TGCGCCAGCAGTCAGTGGGGAGCTGGCTACACCTTC.